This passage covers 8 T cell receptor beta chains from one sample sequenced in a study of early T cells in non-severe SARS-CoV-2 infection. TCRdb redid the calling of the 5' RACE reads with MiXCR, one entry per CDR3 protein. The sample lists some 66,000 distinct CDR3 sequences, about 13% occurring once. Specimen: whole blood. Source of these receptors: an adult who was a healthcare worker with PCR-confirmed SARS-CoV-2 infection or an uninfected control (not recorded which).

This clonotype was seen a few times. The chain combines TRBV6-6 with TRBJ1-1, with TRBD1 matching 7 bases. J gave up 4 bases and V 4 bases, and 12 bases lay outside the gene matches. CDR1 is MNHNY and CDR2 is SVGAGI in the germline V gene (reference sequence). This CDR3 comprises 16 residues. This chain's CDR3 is CASSSRQGQKITEAFF. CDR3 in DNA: TGTGCCAGCAGTTCCAGACAGGGACAGAAGATCACTGAAGCTTTCTTT.

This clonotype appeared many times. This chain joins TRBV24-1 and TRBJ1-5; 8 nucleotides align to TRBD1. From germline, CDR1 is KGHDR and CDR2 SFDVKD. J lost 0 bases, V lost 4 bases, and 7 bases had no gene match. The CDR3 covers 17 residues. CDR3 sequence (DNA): TGTGCCACCAGTGACACCAGGACAGGGAATAGCAATCAGCCCCAGCATTTT. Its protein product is CATSDTRTGNSNQPQHF.

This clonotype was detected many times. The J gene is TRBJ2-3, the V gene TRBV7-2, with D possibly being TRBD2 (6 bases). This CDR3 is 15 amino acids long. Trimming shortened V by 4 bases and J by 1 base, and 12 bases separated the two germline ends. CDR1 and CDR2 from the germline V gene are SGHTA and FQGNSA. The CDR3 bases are TGTGCCAGCAGCTCGTCTAGCGTTGGCACAGATACGCAGTATTTT. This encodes CASSSSSVGTDTQYF.

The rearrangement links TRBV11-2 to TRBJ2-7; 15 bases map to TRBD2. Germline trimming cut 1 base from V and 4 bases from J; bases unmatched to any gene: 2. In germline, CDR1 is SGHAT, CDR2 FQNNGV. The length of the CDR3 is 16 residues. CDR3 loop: CASSLGGLAGGYEQYF. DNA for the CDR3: TGTGCCAGCAGCTTAGGAGGACTAGCGGGAGGGTACGAGCAGTACTTC.

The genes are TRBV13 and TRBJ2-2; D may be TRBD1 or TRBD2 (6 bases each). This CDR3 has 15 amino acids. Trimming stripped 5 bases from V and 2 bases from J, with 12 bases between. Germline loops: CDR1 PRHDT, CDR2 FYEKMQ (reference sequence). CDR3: CASSPRGRNTGELFF. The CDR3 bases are TGTGCCAGCAGCCCCCGGGGGCGTAACACCGGGGAGCTGTTTTTT.

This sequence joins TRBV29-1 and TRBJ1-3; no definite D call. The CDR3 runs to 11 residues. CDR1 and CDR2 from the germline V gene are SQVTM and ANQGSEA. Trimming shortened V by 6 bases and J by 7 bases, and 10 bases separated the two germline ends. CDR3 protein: CSVGEPNTIYF. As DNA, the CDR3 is TGCAGCGTAGGAGAGCCGAACACCATATATTTT.

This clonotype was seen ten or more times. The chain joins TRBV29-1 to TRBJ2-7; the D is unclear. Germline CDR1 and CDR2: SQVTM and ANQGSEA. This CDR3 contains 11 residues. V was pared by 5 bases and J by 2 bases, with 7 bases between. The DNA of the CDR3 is TGCAGCGTTCTAGTTACCTACGAGCAGTACTTC. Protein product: CSVLVTYEQYF.

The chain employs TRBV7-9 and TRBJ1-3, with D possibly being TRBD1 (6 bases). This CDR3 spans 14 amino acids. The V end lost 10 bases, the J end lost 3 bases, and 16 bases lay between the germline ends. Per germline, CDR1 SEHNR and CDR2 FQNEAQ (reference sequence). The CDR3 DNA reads TGTGCCATCCCGTCGGGGGCTGGTGGAAACACCATATATTTT. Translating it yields CAIPSGAGGNTIYF.